This entry lists 29 T cell receptor beta chains sequenced from one sample in a study of T cells in women clearing cervical HPV infection (dated by TCRdb to the late 2010s). Library construction relied on the immunoSEQ multiplex PCR assay. In its TCRdb copy, this immuneACCESS table keeps in-frame sequences only and misses some clones. Where compared with another copy, unresolved V genes explain less than half of these, and the others have no known cause. In this sample's table one finds around 28,000 clones. The ten largest clones take up around 3% of the sample. Sample: blood buffy coat. Receptor source: a woman aged 18 to 75 with a cervical HPV16 infection that either progressed to CIN3+ or cleared (not recorded which).

Notes on this clone: The CDR3 end falls 3 residues outside the read, so it is completed with the germline J gene. This sequence joins TRBV5-1 and TRBJ2-5; 7 bases match TRBD1. The V gene end was trimmed by 4 bases and the J gene end by 4 bases; junction bases not matched to a gene: 10. CDR3 length: 15 amino acids. Germline values: CDR1 SGHRS, CDR2 YFSETQ. This CDR3 reads CASSPRTGVVETQYF. The sequenced part of the CDR3 DNA is TGCGCCAGCAGCCCACGGACAGGAGTGGTAGAGACC.

As to this clone: The read ends 3 residues before the CDR3 terminus; that terminus is restored from the germline J gene. The V gene is TRBV29-1, the J gene TRBJ1-2; 7 nucleotides agree with TRBD1. Per the germline V gene, CDR1 is SQVTM and CDR2 is ANQGSEA. The CDR3 runs to 13 residues. V gave up 4 bases and J gave up 6 bases; unmatched junction bases: 8. The CDR3 bases that were read are TGCAGCGTTGTAGGGGGCCCTGATAATGGC. It encodes CSVVGGPDNG. The full CDR3 reads CSVVGGPDNGYTF.

Turning to this clone: The read terminates 3 residues ahead of where the CDR3 ends, so the germline J gene completes it. The chain recombines TRBV7-8 with TRBJ2-5; 8 nucleotides line up with TRBD2. The CDR3 has 18 residues. Per germline, CDR1 SGHVS and CDR2 FQNEAQ. The CDR3 is CASSSSAGTRLRGGTQYF. CDR3 DNA (partial): TGTGCCAGCAGCTCTTCGGCCGGGACTAGATTGAGAGGTGGTACC.

With regard to this clone: The read ends 3 residues before the CDR3 terminus; that terminus is restored from the germline J gene. The V and J genes are TRBV11-3 and TRBJ1-3, with D unresolved. The germline V gene encodes CDR1 SGHNT and CDR2 YENEEA. The CDR3 is made up of 14 amino acids. Trimming pared 0 bases from V and 5 bases from J, leaving 8 bases between. The sequenced CDR3 bases are TGTGCCAGCAGCTTAGAGAGGCACAGAAACACC. Protein sequence: CASSLERHRNT. The full-length CDR3 reads as CASSLERHRNTIYF.

Comment on this clone: The observed sequence ends 3 residues before the CDR3 terminus, with the missing tail filled in from the germline J gene. The V call is TRBV19, the J call TRBJ1-1; perhaps TRBD1 as D (5 bases). CDR3 length equals 13 residues. Germline V lookup: CDR1 LNHDA, CDR2 SQIVND (reference sequence). The V end was cut by 5 bases, the J end by 1 base, with 8 bases between. CDR3 DNA, as far as it was read: TGTGCCAGTAGTGACAGAGAGAACACTGAA. Protein product: CASSDRENTE. The full CDR3 protein reads CASSDRENTEAFF. Together with reference TRBV19 and TRBJ1-1, the CDR3 gives the full variable domain: DGGITQSPKYLFRKEGQNVTLSCEQNLNHDAMYWYRQDPGQGLRLIYYSQIVNDFQKGDIAEGYSVSREKKESFPLTVTSAQKNPTAFYLCASSDRENTEAFFGQGTRLTVV.

Notes on this clone: The CDR3 extends 3 residues past the end of the read, so its final part is completed from the germline J gene. This chain uses TRBV10-3 with TRBJ1-2; TRBD1 agrees at 8 bases. The germline gives CDR1 ENHRY, CDR2 SYGVKD. The CDR3 extends over 13 amino acids. CDR3 DNA, as far as it was read: TGTGCCATCAGGGACCAGGGGGCGCCCGGC. Protein sequence: CAIRDQGAPG. The CDR3, in full, reads CAIRDQGAPGYTF.

As concerns this clone: With the read ending 3 residues before the CDR3 end, the germline J gene is used to fill in that end. This sequence joins TRBV18 and TRBJ1-5; D uncertain. V was trimmed by 3 bases and J by 3 bases, leaving 15 bases between them. Germline V lookup: CDR1 KGHSH, CDR2 LQKENI. The CDR3 is made up of 16 amino acids. CDR3 amino acids: CASSPMERQVNQPQHF. Partial CDR3 DNA: TGTGCCAGCTCACCCATGGAACGGCAGGTCAATCAGCCC.

A word on this clone: One end of the junction does not line up with germline, which may come from a read error. The read comes to an end 3 residues before the CDR3 does, leaving the germline J gene to fill in the end. The gene calls are TRBV7-8 and TRBJ2-3, with 8 bases lining up with TRBD2. Germline values: CDR1 SGHVS, CDR2 FQNEAQ. The CDR3 contains 17 residues. CDR3 in amino acids: CASSLDFGGAGTDTQYF. The CDR3 DNA, read in part, is TGTGCCAGCAGTTTAGACTTCGGGGGGGCTGGCACAGATACG.

A word on this clone: The read comes to an end 3 residues before the CDR3 does, leaving the germline J gene to fill in the end. The rearrangement uses TRBV28 and TRBJ1-1, with TRBD1 as a possible D gene (6 bases). Germline values: CDR1 MDHEN, CDR2 SYDVKM. Trimming pared 5 bases from V and 0 bases from J, leaving 13 bases between. The CDR3 contains 15 residues. This CDR3 reads CASSPPRGMNTEAFF. The DNA read from the CDR3 is TGTGCCAGCAGTCCCCCAAGGGGGATGAACACTGAA. The whole variable domain, remainder taken from reference TRBV28 and TRBJ1-1, is DVKVTQSSRYLVKRTGEKVFLECVQDMDHENMFWYRQDPGLGLRLIYFSYDVKMKEKGDIPEGYSVSREKKERFSLILESASTNQTSMYLCASSPPRGMNTEAFFGQGTRLTVV.

Comment on this clone: The CDR3 end falls 3 residues outside the read, so it is completed with the germline J gene. The rearrangement joins TRBV5-1 to TRBJ2-7; 10 bases fit TRBD2. Germline V gene data show CDR1 as SGHRS and CDR2 as YFSETQ. CDR3 size: 16 residues. V lost 0 bases to trimming and J lost 0 bases; unmatched junction nucleotides: 3. Incomplete CDR3 DNA: TGCGCCAGCAGCTTGGCGGTAGCGGGGGGCTCCTACGAG. Protein: CASSLAVAGGSYE. The entire CDR3 sequence reads CASSLAVAGGSYEQYF.

With regard to this clone: Read coverage stops 3 residues before the CDR3 terminus; the germline J gene supplies the remainder. The chain combines TRBV30 with TRBJ2-4; D uncertain. V shed 3 bases and J shed 0 bases, with 15 bases lying between them. Germline CDR1 GTSNPN, CDR2 SVGIG (reference sequence). CDR3 length: 16 amino acids. The covered CDR3 bases are TGTGCCTGGAGCCTCGCAGGAGATCTAGCCAAAAACATT. Translated, it gives CAWSLAGDLAKNI. From start to end, the CDR3 is CAWSLAGDLAKNIQYF.

About this clone itself: The CDR3 end is not reached by the read, which stops 3 residues before it; the germline J gene fills it in. The V and J genes are TRBV20-1 and TRBJ2-1; 10 nucleotides agree with TRBD2. Germline lookup yields CDR1 DFQATT and CDR2 SNEGSKA (reference sequence). After removal of 6 bases from V and 5 bases from J, the junction contained 4 bases not matched to a gene. CDR3 length equals 13 residues. The CDR3 protein is CSAPGLAHNEQFF. The part of the CDR3 DNA that was read is TGCAGTGCCCCGGGACTAGCGCACAATGAG.

Comment on this clone: The read ends 3 residues early relative to the CDR3; the germline J gene fills the gap. V usage is TRBV12-3 or TRBV12-4 and J usage is TRBJ2-1; perhaps TRBD1 as D (6 bases). The CDR3 runs to 13 residues. Trimming pared 7 bases from V and 4 bases from J, leaving 11 bases between. CDR3 region: CASTPGQYNEQFF. The CDR3 bases that were read are TGTGCCAGCACACCGGGACAATACAATGAG.

Comments on this clone: The read ends 3 residues early relative to the CDR3; the germline J gene fills the gap. The chain carries TRBV30 and TRBJ1-4, with 8 bases fitting TRBD1. The V gene's germline CDR1 is GTSNPN and CDR2 SVGIG (reference sequence). This CDR3 contains 16 residues. The CDR3 sequence is CAWKLGTGWDNSPLFF. CDR3 bases read: TGTGCCTGGAAACTAGGGACAGGATGGGATAATTCACCA.

Regarding this clone: The read ends 3 residues early relative to the CDR3; the germline J gene fills the gap. The chain uses TRBV29-1 and TRBJ1-2, with 8 nucleotides matching TRBD1. This CDR3 region has 13 residues. Germline V gene data show CDR1 as SQVTM and CDR2 as ANQGSEA. CDR3 bases read: TGCAGCGTTATGGACAGGGCAGTCTACGGC. It yields the protein CSVMDRAVYG. The full CDR3 sequence reads CSVMDRAVYGYTF.

Turning to this clone: The read ends 3 residues before the CDR3 terminus; that terminus is restored from the germline J gene. The V gene is TRBV7-9, the J gene TRBJ2-2; no clear D. CDR3 length: 13 amino acids. The germline V gene has CDR1 SEHNR and CDR2 FQNEAQ (reference sequence). CDR3 bases read: TGTGCCAGCAGCCCCGAGCTTAATGAAAAG. It is translated as CASSPELNEK. The whole CDR3 protein reads CASSPELNEKLFF.

Turning to this clone: The read ends 3 residues shy of where the CDR3 ends; the end is completed using the germline J gene. This chain connects TRBV20-1 to TRBJ2-6; tentatively, D is TRBD2 (5 bases). Germline CDR1 DFQATT, CDR2 SNEGSKA (reference sequence). The V and J ends lost 7 bases and 2 bases respectively, with 9 bases between them. This CDR3 has 13 amino acids. The CDR3 DNA, read in part, is TGCAGTGTGCACGGGGCTGGGGCCAACGTC. This translates into CSVHGAGANV. The entire CDR3 reads CSVHGAGANVLTF.

In regard to this clone: The observed sequence ends 3 residues before the CDR3 terminus, with the missing tail filled in from the germline J gene. The chain is built from TRBV12-3 or TRBV12-4 and TRBJ2-7; D unclear. The CDR3 spans 13 residues. The V end was cut by 1 base, the J end by 1 base, with 5 bases between. The CDR3 DNA, read in part, is TGTGCCAGCAGTTTAGGGGCGTCCTACGAG. The encoded protein is CASSLGASYE. The full CDR3 sequence reads CASSLGASYEQYF.

Comments on this clone: With the read ending 3 residues before the CDR3 end, the germline J gene is used to fill in that end. The identical CDR3 is also encoded by other nucleotide sequences in the sample. The chain recombines TRBV19 with TRBJ1-3; a possible D gene is TRBD1 (5 bases). V was trimmed by 5 bases and J by 2 bases, leaving 13 bases between them. The CDR3 contains 15 residues. From germline, CDR1 is LNHDA and CDR2 SQIVND (reference sequence). The CDR3 loop is CASSAQGATGNTIYF. The sequenced CDR3 bases are TGTGCCAGTAGTGCGCAGGGAGCGACTGGAAACACC. The full variable domain, its missing parts supplied by reference TRBV19 and TRBJ1-3, is DGGITQSPKYLFRKEGQNVTLSCEQNLNHDAMYWYRQDPGQGLRLIYYSQIVNDFQKGDIAEGYSVSREKKESFPLTVTSAQKNPTAFYLCASSAQGATGNTIYFGEGSWLTVV.

Comment on this clone: From the germline J gene comes the end of the CDR3, since the read stops 3 residues before it. V gene TRBV18 combines with J gene TRBJ1-2; TRBD1 matches at 8 bases. Germline lookup yields CDR1 KGHSH and CDR2 LQKENI. The trim removed 3 bases at V and 4 bases at J, leaving 10 bases unmatched. This CDR3 region has 16 residues. CDR3 protein: CASSPPGDRLLYGYTF. The sequenced CDR3 bases are TGTGCCAGCTCACCCCCTGGGGACAGGTTACTCTATGGC.

Remarks on this clone: The sequence runs out 3 residues before the end of the CDR3; the remainder is reconstructed from the germline J gene. This chain connects TRBV5-1 to TRBJ1-4, with TRBD1 identical over 7 bases. Trimming removed 4 bases from V and 0 bases from J; junction bases left unmatched: 3. Germline lookup yields CDR1 SGHRS and CDR2 YFSETQ. The CDR3 covers 15 residues. The CDR3 loop reads CASSPDRATNEKLFF. The DNA read from the CDR3 is TGCGCCAGCAGCCCCGACAGGGCAACTAATGAAAAA.

For this clone: The read gets to within 3 residues of the CDR3 end, and the germline J gene fills in the rest. This sequence joins TRBV5-1 and TRBJ1-1; 7 nucleotides align to TRBD1. The ends lost 6 bases at V and 5 bases at J; junction bases unmatched: 10. The CDR3 covers 14 residues. Germline lookup yields CDR1 SGHRS and CDR2 YFSETQ. This chain's CDR3 is CASTGAGGWTEAFF. The sequenced CDR3 bases are TGCGCCAGCACCGGGGCAGGGGGATGGACTGAA.

Remarks on this clone: The read ends 3 residues shy of where the CDR3 ends; the end is completed using the germline J gene. This chain uses TRBV29-1 with TRBJ2-1; a possible D gene is TRBD2 (5 bases). The CDR3 extends over 12 amino acids. Trimming removed 6 bases from V and 5 bases from J, with 11 bases in between. The germline V gene encodes CDR1 SQVTM and CDR2 ANQGSEA. The sequenced CDR3 bases are TGCAGCGTCTCGGCGCGGGACAATGAG. Amino acid sequence: CSVSARDNE. The full CDR3 reads CSVSARDNEQFF.

A note on this clone: The read terminates 3 residues ahead of where the CDR3 ends, so the germline J gene completes it. The V gene is TRBV23-1, the J gene TRBJ2-1; the D gene is possibly TRBD2 (6 bases). TRBV23-1 is an ORF, and what it does is uncertain. The V end lost 3 bases, the J end lost 0 bases, and 18 bases lay between the germline ends. The CDR3 is made up of 18 amino acids. The CDR3 spells CASSHSGSRLVSYNEQFF. Partial CDR3 DNA: TGCGCCAGCAGTCACTCGGGGTCCCGACTAGTCTCCTACAATGAG.

On this clone: The read stops 3 residues short of the end of the CDR3; the missing end is completed from the germline J gene. The chain is built from TRBV18 and TRBJ2-7; D not resolved. The length of the CDR3 is 13 residues. The ends were cut back, 4 bases at V and 5 bases at J, with 12 bases in the middle. Germline V CDR1 and CDR2: KGHSH, LQKENI. CDR3 DNA (partial): TGTGCCAGCTCACGAGCCTTGCTGGACGAG. Translation gives CASSRALLDE. The full CDR3 protein reads CASSRALLDEQYF.

Notes on this clone: The read finishes 3 residues shy of the CDR3 end, and the germline J gene is used to complete it. V is TRBV7-2 and J is TRBJ2-7, with D unclear. The CDR3 runs to 14 residues. The V gene lost 3 bases and the J gene lost 0 bases, with 9 bases spanning the gap. Germline loops: CDR1 SGHTA, CDR2 FQGNSA. The CDR3 bases that were read are TGTGCCAGCAGCTTGAGCCAGGCCTCCTACGAG. This encodes CASSLSQASYE. The complete CDR3 protein is CASSLSQASYEQYF.

Note on this clone: The read ends 3 residues shy of where the CDR3 ends; the end is completed using the germline J gene. This chain uses TRBV7-7 with TRBJ1-1; 9 nucleotides agree with TRBD1. The V gene end was trimmed by 5 bases and the J gene end by 4 bases; junction bases not matched to a gene: 8. Germline CDR1 is SSHAT and CDR2 is FNYEAQ (reference sequence). The CDR3 runs 15 residues. CDR3 in amino acids: CASSPGQGLSTEAFF. The CDR3 DNA, read in part, is TGTGCCAGCAGCCCGGGACAGGGATTAAGCACTGAA.

In regard to this clone: The read falls 3 residues short of the CDR3 end, and the missing part is taken from the germline J gene. The chain has TRBV20-1 and TRBJ1-1, with D perhaps matching TRBD1 (6 bases). In germline, CDR1 is DFQATT, CDR2 SNEGSKA (reference sequence). V was pared by 5 bases and J by 4 bases, with 20 bases between. The CDR3 contains 15 residues. The CDR3 protein is CSARNSQGGGTEAFF. Incomplete CDR3 DNA: TGCAGTGCTCGCAACAGCCAGGGAGGGGGCACTGAA.

Notes on this clone: Sequencing ends 3 residues short of the CDR3 end; the germline J gene provides the rest. The rearrangement uses TRBV20-1 and TRBJ2-3; the match to TRBD1 covers 7 bases. Germline V gene sequence: CDR1 DFQATT, CDR2 SNEGSKA (reference sequence). The CDR3 loop spans 16 amino acids. J was trimmed by 2 bases and V by 2 bases; bases with no gene match: 10. Partial CDR3 DNA: TGCAGTGCTAGATCCCCCTGGGACAGTTCCACAGATACG. Translating gives CSARSPWDSSTDT. The full CDR3 protein reads CSARSPWDSSTDTQYF.